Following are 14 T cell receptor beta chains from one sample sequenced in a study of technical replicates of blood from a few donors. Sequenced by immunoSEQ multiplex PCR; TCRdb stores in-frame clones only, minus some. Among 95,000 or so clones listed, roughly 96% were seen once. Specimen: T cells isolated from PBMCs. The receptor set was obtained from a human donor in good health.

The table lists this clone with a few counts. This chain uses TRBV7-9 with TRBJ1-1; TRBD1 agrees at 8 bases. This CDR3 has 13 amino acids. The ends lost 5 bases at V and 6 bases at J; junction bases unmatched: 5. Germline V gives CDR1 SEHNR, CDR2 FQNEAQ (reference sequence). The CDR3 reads CASSLQGVAEAFF. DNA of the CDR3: TGTGCCAGCAGCCTACAGGGGGTAGCTGAAGCTTTCTTT.

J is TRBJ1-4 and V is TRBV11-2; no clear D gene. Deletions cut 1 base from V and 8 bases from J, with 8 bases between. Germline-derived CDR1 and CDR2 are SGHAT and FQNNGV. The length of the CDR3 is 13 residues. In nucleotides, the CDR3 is TGTGCCAGCAGCTTAGGCGGAAGGGAAAAACTGTTTTTT. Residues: CASSLGGREKLFF.

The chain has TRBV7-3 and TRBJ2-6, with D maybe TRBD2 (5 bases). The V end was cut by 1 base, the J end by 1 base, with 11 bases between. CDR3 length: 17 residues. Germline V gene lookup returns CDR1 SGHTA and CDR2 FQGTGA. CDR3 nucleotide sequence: TGTGCCAGCAGCTTAAGTAGCGTATCATCTGGGGCCAACGTCCTGACTTTC. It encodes CASSLSSVSSGANVLTF. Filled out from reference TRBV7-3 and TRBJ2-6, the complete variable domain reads GAGVSQTPSNKVTEKGKYVELRCDPISGHTALYWYRQSLGQGPEFLIYFQGTGAADDSGLPNDRFFAVRPEGSVSTLKIQRTERGDSAVYLCASSLSSVSSGANVLTFGAGSRLTVL.

The CDR3 sequence is CASSLRTLIREDTQYF. The CDR3 DNA follows: TGTGCCAGCAGTCTCAGAACACTAATAAGAGAAGATACGCAGTATTTT. V is TRBV6-4 and J is TRBJ2-3, with D unclear. Trimming stripped 5 bases from V and 5 bases from J, with 20 bases between. This CDR3 has 16 amino acids. CDR1 and CDR2 from the germline V gene are MRHNA and SNTAGT.

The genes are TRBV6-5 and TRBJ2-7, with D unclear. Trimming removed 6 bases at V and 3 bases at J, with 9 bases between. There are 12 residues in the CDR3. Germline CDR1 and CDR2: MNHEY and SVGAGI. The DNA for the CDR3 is TGTGCCAGCAGCAGCGTTGACTACGAGCAGTACTTC. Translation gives CASSSVDYEQYF.

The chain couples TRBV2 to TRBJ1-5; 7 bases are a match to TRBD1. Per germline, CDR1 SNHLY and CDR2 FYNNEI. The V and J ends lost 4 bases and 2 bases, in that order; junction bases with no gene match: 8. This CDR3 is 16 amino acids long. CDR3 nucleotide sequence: TGTGCCAGCAGTGCCCGGGACAGAAAACGCAATCAGCCCCAGCATTTT. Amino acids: CASSARDRKRNQPQHF.

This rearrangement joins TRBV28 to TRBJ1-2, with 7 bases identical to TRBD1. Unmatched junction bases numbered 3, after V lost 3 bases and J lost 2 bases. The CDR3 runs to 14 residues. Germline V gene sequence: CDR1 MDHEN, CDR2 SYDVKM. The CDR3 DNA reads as TGTGCCAGCAGTTTCGGGACAGAAAACTATGGCTACACCTTC. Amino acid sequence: CASSFGTENYGYTF.

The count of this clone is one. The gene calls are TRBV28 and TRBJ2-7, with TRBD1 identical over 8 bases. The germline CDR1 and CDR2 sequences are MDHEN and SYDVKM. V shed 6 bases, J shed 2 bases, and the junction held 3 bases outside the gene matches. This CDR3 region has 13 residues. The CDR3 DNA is TGTGCCAGCAGGGGGACAGGAACCTACGAGCAGTACTTC. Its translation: CASRGTGTYEQYF.

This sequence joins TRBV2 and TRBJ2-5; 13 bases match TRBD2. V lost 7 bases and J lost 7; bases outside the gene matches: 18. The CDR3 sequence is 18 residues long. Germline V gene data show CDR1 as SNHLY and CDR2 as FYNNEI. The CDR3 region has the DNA TGTGCCAGCACCCAGATTGCGGGACTAGCGGGAACTCGGGGGACCCAGTACTTC. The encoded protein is CASTQIAGLAGTRGTQYF.

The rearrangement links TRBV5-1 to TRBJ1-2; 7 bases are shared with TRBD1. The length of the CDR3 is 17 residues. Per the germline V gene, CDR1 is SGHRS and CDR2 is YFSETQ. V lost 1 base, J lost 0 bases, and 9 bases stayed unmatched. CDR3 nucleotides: TGCGCCAGCAGCTTGTGGCCCGGACAGGACGCTAACTATGGCTACACCTTC. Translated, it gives CASSLWPGQDANYGYTF.

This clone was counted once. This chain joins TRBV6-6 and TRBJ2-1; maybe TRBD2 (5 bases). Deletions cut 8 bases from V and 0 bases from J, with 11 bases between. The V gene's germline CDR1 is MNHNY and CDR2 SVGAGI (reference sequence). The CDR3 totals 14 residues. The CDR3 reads CASSIRGSYNEQFF. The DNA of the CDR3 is TGTGCCAGCTCTATACGGGGCTCCTACAATGAGCAGTTCTTC.

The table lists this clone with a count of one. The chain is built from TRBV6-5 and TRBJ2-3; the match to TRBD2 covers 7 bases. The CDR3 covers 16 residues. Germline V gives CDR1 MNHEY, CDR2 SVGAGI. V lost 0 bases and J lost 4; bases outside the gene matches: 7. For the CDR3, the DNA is TGTGCCAGCAGTTACTCGCCCAGCGGGATATCAGATACGCAGTATTTT. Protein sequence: CASSYSPSGISDTQYF.

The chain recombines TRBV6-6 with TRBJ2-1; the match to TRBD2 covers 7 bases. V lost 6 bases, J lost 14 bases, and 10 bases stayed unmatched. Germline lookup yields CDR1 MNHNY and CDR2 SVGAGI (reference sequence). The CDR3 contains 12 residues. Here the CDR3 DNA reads TGTGCCAGCAGCTATGAGCGGGGCCGCGAGTTCTTC. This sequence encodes CASSYERGREFF.

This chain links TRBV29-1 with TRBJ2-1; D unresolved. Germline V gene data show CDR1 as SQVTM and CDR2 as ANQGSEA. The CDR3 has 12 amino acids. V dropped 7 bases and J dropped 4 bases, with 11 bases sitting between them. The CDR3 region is CSGAIYYNEQFF. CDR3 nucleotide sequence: TGCAGCGGCGCGATTTATTACAATGAGCAGTTCTTC.